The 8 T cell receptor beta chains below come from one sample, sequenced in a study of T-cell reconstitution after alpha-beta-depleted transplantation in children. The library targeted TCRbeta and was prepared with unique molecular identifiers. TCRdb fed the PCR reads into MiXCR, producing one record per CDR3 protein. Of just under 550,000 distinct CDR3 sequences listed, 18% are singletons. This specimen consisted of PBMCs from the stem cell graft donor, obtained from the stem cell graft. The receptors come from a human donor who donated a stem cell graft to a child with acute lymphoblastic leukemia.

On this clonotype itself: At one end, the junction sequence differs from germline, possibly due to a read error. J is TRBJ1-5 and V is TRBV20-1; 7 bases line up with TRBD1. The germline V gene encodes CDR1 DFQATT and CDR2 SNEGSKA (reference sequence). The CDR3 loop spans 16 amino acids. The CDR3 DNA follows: TGCTGTGCTAGAGCTTCGAGACAGGGTGAGGGTCAGCCCCAGCATTTT. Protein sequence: CCARASRQGEGQPQHF.

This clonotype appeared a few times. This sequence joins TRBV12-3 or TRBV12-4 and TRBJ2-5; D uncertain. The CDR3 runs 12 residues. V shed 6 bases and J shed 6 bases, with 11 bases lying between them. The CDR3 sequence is CASRASLKTQYF. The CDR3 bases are TGTGCCAGCAGGGCCAGCTTGAAGACCCAGTACTTC.

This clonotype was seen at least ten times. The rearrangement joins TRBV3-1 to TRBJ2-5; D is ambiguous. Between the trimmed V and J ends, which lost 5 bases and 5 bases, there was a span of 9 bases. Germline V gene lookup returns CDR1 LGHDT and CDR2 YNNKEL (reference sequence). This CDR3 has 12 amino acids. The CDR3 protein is CASSGIPETQYF. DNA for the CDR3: TGTGCCAGCAGCGGTATCCCTGAGACCCAGTACTTC.

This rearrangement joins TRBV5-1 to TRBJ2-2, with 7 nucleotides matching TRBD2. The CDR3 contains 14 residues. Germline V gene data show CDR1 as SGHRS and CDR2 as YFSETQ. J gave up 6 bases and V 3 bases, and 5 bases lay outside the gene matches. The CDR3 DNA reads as TGCGCCAGCAGCTGGGGACTACCAGCCGGGGAGCTGTTTTTT. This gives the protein CASSWGLPAGELFF.

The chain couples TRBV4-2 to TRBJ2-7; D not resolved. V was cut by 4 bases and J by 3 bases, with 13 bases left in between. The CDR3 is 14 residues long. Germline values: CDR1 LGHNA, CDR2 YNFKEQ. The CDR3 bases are TGTGCCAGCAGCCCCACTTCCCTGTTCTACGAGCAGTACTTC. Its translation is CASSPTSLFYEQYF.

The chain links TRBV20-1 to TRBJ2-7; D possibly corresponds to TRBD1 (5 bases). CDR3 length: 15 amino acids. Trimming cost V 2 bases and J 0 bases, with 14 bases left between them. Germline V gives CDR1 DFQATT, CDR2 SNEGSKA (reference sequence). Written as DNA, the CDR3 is TGCAGTGCTAGATTTCCGGCCGACAGCTCCTACGAGCAGTACTTC. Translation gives CSARFPADSSYEQYF.

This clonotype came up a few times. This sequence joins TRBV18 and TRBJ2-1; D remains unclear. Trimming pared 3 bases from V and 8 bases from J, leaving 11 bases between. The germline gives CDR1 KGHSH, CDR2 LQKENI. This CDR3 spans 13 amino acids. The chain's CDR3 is CASSPNARDEQFF. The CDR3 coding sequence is TGTGCCAGCTCACCCAATGCCCGGGATGAGCAGTTCTTC.

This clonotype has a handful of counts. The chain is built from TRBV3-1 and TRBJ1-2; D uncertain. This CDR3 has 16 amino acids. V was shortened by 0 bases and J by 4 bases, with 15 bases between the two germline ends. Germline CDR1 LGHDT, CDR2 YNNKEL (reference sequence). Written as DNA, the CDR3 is TGTGCCAGCAGCCAAGATCCTGCAGGAGTCAGCTATGGCTACACCTTC. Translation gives CASSQDPAGVSYGYTF.